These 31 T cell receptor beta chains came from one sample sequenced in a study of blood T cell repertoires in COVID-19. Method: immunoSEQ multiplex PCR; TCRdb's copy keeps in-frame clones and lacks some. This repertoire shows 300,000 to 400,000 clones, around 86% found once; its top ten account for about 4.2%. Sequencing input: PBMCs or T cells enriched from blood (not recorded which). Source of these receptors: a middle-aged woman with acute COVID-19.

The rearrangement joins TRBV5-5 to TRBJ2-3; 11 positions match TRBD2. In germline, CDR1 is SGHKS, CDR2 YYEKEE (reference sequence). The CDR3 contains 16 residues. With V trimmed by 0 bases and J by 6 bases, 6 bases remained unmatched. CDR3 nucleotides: TGTGCCAGCAGCTTGGGGGTGACTAGCGGGACGGATACGCAGTATTTT. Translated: CASSLGVTSGTDTQYF.

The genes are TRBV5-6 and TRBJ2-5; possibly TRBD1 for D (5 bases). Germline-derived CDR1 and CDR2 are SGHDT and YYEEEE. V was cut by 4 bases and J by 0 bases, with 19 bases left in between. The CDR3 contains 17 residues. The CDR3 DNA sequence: TGTGCCAGCAGCCCGACGAGACAGACGATTTACCAAGAGACCCAGTACTTC. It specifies CASSPTRQTIYQETQYF.

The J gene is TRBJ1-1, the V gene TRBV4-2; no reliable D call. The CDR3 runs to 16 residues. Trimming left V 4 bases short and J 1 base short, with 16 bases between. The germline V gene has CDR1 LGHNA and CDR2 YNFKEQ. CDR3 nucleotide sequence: TGTGCCAGCAGCCGAGAGATTGATCAGTCGAACACTGAAGCTTTCTTT. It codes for CASSREIDQSNTEAFF.

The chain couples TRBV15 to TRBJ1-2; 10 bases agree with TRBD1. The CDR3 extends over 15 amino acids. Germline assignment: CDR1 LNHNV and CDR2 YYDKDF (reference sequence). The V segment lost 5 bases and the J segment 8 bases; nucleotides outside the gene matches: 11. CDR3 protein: CATSAPGQGWFGYTF. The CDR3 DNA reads TGTGCCACCAGCGCTCCGGGACAGGGGTGGTTCGGCTACACCTTC.

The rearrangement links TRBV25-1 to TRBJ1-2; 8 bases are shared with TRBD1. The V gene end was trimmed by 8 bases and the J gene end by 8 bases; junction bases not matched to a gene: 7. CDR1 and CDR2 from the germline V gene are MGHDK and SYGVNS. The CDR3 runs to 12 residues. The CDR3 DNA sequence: TGTGCCAGCCAGACAGGGGAAGAGGGCTACACCTTC. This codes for CASQTGEEGYTF.

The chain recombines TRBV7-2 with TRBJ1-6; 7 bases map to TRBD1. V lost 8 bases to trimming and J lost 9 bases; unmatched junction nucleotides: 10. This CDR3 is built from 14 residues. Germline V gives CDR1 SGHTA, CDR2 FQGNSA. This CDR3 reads CASYAGGPGSPLHF. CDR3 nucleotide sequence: TGTGCCAGCTACGCAGGGGGGCCCGGTTCACCCCTCCACTTT.

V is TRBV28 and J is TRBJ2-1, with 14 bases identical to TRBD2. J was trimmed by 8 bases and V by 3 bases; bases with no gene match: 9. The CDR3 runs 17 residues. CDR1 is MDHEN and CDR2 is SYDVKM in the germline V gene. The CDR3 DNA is TGTGCCAGCAGTTTGGGGACTAGCGGGAGTGGATTTCATGAGCAGTTCTTC. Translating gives CASSLGTSGSGFHEQFF. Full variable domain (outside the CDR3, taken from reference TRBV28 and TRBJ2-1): DVKVTQSSRYLVKRTGEKVFLECVQDMDHENMFWYRQDPGLGLRLIYFSYDVKMKEKGDIPEGYSVSREKKERFSLILESASTNQTSMYLCASSLGTSGSGFHEQFFGPGTRLTVL.

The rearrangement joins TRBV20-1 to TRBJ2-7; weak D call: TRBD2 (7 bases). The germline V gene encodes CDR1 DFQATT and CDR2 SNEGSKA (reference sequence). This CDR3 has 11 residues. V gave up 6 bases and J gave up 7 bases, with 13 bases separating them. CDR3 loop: CSAGGLREQYF. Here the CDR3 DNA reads TGCAGTGCCGGGGGGCTGAGGGAGCAGTACTTC.

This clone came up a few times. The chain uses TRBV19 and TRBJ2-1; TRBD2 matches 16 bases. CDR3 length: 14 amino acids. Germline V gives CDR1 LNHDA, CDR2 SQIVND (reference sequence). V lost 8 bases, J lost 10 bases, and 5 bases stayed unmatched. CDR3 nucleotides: TGTGCCAGTCAGGGGACTAGCGGGAGGGCCGAGCAGTTCTTC. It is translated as CASQGTSGRAEQFF. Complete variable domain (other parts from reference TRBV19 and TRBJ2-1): DGGITQSPKYLFRKEGQNVTLSCEQNLNHDAMYWYRQDPGQGLRLIYYSQIVNDFQKGDIAEGYSVSREKKESFPLTVTSAQKNPTAFYLCASQGTSGRAEQFFGPGTRLTVL.

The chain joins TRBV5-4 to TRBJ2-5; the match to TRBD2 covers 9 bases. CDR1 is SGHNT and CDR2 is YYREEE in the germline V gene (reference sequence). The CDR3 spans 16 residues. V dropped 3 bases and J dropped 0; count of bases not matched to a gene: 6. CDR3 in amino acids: CASSSRTSAYQETQYF. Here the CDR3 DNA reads TGTGCCAGCAGCTCGCGGACTAGCGCGTACCAAGAGACCCAGTACTTC.

The CDR3 DNA reads TGTGCCAGCAGCCCGGGATTCAGGAACACTGAAGCTTTCTTT. Translating gives CASSPGFRNTEAFF. The genes are TRBV7-9 and TRBJ1-1; D unclear. Germline V gives CDR1 SEHNR, CDR2 FQNEAQ (reference sequence). This CDR3 is built from 14 residues. Trimming took 5 bases from V and 1 from J, leaving 11 bases between them.

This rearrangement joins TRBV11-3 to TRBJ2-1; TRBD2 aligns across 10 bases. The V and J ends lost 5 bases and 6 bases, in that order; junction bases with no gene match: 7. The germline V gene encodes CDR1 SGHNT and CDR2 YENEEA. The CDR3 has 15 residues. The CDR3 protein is CASSQRTSGGNEQFF. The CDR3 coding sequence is TGTGCCAGCAGCCAAAGGACTAGCGGCGGCAATGAGCAGTTCTTC.

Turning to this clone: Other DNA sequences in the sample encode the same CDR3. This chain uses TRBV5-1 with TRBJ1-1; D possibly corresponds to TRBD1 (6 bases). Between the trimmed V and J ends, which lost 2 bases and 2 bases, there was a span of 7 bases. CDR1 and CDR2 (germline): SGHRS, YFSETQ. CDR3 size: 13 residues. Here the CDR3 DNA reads TGCGCCAGCAGCTTAGGGGGAAACACTGAAGCTTTCTTT. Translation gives CASSLGGNTEAFF.

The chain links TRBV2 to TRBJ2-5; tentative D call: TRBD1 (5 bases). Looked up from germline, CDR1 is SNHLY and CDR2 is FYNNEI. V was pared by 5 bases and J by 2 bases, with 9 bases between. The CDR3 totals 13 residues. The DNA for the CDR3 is TGTGCCAGCAGTTACAGGTATCAAGAGACCCAGTACTTC. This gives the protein CASSYRYQETQYF.

CDR3 in DNA: TGTGCCAGCAGTTACTCGGCAGGGGGCTTGAATCAGCCCCAGCATTTT. Translating it yields CASSYSAGGLNQPQHF. This chain connects TRBV6-5 to TRBJ1-5; 8 bases match TRBD1. The V gene end was trimmed by 0 bases and the J gene end by 4 bases; junction bases not matched to a gene: 5. This CDR3 has 16 residues. The germline V gene encodes CDR1 MNHEY and CDR2 SVGAGI.

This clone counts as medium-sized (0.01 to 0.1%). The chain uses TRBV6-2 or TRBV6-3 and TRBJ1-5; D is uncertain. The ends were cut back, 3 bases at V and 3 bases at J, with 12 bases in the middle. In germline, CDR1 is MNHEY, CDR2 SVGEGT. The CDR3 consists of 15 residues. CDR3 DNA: TGTGCCAGCAGTTATTTTGGGCAGGTCAATCAGCCCCAGCATTTT. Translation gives CASSYFGQVNQPQHF.

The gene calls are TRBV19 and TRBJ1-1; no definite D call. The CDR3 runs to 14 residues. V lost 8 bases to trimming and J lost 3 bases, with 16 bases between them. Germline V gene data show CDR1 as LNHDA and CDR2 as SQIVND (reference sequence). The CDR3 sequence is CASVDYGRYTEAFF. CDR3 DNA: TGTGCCAGTGTTGATTACGGCAGGTACACTGAAGCTTTCTTT.

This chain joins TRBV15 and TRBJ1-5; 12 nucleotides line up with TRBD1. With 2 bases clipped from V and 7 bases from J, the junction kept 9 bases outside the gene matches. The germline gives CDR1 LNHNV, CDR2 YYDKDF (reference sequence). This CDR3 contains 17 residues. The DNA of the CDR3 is TGTGCCACCAGCAGAACATGGGACAGGGGGCTCGAACAGCCCCAGCATTTT. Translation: CATSRTWDRGLEQPQHF.

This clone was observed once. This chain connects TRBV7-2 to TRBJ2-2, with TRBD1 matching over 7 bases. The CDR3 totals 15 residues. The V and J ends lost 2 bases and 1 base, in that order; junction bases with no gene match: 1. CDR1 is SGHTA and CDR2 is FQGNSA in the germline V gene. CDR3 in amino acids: CASSLRTGNTGELFF. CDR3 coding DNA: TGTGCCAGCAGCTTAAGGACAGGGAACACCGGGGAGCTGTTTTTT.

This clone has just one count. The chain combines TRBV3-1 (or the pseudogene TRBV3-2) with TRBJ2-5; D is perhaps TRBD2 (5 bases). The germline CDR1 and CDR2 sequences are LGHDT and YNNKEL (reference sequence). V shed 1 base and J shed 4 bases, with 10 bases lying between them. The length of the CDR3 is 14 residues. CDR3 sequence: CASSQAFAGETQYF. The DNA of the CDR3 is TGTGCCAGCAGCCAAGCTTTCGCGGGAGAGACCCAGTACTTC.

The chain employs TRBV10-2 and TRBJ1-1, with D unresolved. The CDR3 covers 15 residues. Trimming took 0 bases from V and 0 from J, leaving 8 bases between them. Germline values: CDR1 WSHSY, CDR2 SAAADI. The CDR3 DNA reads TGCGCCAGCAGTGAGTCGTGGGCGATGAACACTGAAGCTTTCTTT. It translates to CASSESWAMNTEAFF.

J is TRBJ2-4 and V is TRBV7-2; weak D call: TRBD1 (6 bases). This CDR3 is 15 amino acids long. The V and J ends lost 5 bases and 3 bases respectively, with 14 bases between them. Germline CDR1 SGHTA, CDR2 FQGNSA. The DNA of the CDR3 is TGTGCCAGCAGCCTACCCGGGACATACAAAAACATTCAGTACTTC. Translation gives CASSLPGTYKNIQYF.

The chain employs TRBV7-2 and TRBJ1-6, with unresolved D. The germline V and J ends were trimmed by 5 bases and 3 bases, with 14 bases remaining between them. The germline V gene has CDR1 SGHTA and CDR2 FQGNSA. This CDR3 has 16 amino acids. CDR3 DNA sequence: TGTGCCAGCAGCATAGACGGAGAGGTCTATAATTCACCCCTCCACTTT. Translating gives CASSIDGEVYNSPLHF.

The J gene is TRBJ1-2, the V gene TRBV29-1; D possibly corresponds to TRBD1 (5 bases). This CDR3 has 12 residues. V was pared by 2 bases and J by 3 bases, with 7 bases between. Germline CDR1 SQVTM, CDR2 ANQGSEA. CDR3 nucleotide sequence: TGCAGCGTTGAACAGGGTGACTATGGCTACACCTTC. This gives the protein CSVEQGDYGYTF.

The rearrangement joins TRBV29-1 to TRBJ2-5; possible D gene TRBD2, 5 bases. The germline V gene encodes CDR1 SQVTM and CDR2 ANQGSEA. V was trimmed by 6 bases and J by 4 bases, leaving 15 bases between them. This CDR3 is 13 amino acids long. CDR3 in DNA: TGCAGCGTCGGAGGAAGGGCATCAGAGACCCAGTACTTC. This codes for CSVGGRASETQYF.

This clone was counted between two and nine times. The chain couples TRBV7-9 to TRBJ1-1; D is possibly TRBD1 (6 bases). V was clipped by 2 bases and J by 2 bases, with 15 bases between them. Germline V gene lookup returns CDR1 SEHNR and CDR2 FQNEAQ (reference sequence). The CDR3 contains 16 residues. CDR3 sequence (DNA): TGTGCCAGCAGCTTATTGGGCCCGACAGGCAACACTGAAGCTTTCTTT. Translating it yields CASSLLGPTGNTEAFF.

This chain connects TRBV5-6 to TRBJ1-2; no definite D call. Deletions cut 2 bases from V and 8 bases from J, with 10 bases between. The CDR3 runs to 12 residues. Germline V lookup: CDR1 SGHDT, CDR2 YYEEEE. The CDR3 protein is CASSFSVEGYTF. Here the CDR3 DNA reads TGTGCCAGCAGCTTCTCGGTGGAGGGCTACACCTTC.

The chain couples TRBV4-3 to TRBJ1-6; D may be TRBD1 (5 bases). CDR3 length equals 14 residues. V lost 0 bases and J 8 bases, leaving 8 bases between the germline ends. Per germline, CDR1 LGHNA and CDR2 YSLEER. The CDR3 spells CASSQETGDSPLHF. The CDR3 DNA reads TGCGCCAGCAGCCAAGAGACGGGGGATTCACCCCTCCACTTT.

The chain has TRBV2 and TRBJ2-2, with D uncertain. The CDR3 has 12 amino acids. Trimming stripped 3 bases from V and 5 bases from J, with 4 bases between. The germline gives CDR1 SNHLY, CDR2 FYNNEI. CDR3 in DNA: TGTGCCAGCAGTGATGTAACCGGGGAGCTGTTTTTT. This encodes CASSDVTGELFF.

The CDR3 reads CASNRTPLGAAGYTF. CDR3 DNA sequence: TGTGCCAGCAACCGAACCCCATTGGGGGCGGCGGGCTACACCTTC. This chain links TRBV2 with TRBJ1-2; D may be TRBD1 (6 bases). V shed 7 bases and J shed 8 bases, with 23 bases lying between them. The CDR3 is made up of 15 amino acids. Looked up from germline, CDR1 is SNHLY and CDR2 is FYNNEI.

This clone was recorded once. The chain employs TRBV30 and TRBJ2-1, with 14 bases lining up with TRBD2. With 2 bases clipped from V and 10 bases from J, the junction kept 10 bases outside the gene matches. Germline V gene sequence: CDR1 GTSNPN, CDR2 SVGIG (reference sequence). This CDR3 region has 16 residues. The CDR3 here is CAWSPLGTSGSSEQFF. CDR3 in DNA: TGTGCCTGGAGTCCCTTAGGGACTAGCGGGAGTTCGGAGCAGTTCTTC.